Listed below are T cell receptor beta chains from one sample, sequenced in a study of shared clonotypes between healthy human individuals. Some clones are missing from TCRdb's copy, which holds only in-frame ones; the method was immunoSEQ multiplex PCR. The sample holds hundreds of thousands of clones; about 96% are singletons and the top ten take around 0.1%. The sample taken for sequencing was naive CD8+ T cells sorted from blood. The source is a woman aged 25 to 39 in good health. Both conserved end residues are part of each CDR3. A D gene is named only where the DNA matches it firmly. The size field is filled for only some rows; it gives once, few, many or a size class.

NA	TRBV9	NA	TRBJ1-5	TGTGCCAGCAGCGTAGCCGCAGGGTCCAATCAGCCCCAGCATTTT	CASSVAAGSNQPQHF
NA	TRBV5-4	NA	TRBJ2-7	TGTGCCAGCATAAAGACGGGTCACCCCTACGAGCAGTACTTC	CASIKTGHPYEQYF
NA	TRBV14	TRBD2	TRBJ2-1	TGTGCCAGCCGGGAGGCTTCCTCCTACAATGAGCAGTTCTTC	CASREASSYNEQFF
once	TRBV9	TRBD2	TRBJ2-3	TGTGCCAGCAGCGTAGGAGCGGGAGGGCACACAGATACGCAGTATTTT	CASSVGAGGHTDTQYF
NA	TRBV5-4	NA	TRBJ1-1	TGTGCCAGCCAGGGAGACACTGAAGCTTTCTTT	CASQGDTEAFF
NA	TRBV11-2	TRBD1	TRBJ1-2	TGTGCCAGCAGCTTAGGCGGACCGGACAGGCTAAGGTCCTATGGCTACACCTTC	CASSLGGPDRLRSYGYTF
NA	TRBV27	NA	TRBJ1-5	TGTGCCAGCAGTGAACAGCCGGCGGGACCCCAGCATTTT	CASSEQPAGPQHF
NA	TRBV29-1	NA	TRBJ1-3	TGCAGCGTTGAACCAGAGGGCTTCGGGGGAAACACCATATATTTT	CSVEPEGFGGNTIYF
NA	TRBV6-6	NA	TRBJ1-4	TGTGCCAGCAGTATCATTTCAACTAATGAAAAACTGTTTTTT	CASSIISTNEKLFF
NA	TRBV10-3	NA	TRBJ1-5	TGTGCCATCAGTGTTGATAGCAATCAGCCCCAGCATTTT	CAISVDSNQPQHF
NA	TRBV4-1	NA	TRBJ2-7	TGCGCCAGCAGCCAAGAATCCGGGTTCAACGAGCAGTACTTC	CASSQESGFNEQYF
NA	TRBV19	NA	TRBJ1-1	TGTGCCAGCAGCACAGGGCCCGGAATGAACACTGAAGCTTTCTTT	CASSTGPGMNTEAFF
NA	TRBV19	NA	TRBJ1-4	TGTGCCAGTAGTGAATGGACAACAACTAATGAAAAACTGTTTTTT	CASSEWTTTNEKLFF
NA	TRBV6-4	TRBD2	TRBJ2-2	TGTGCCAGCAGTGGACTAGCGGGAGACACCGGGGAGCTGTTTTTT	CASSGLAGDTGELFF
NA	TRBV19	NA	TRBJ1-5	TGTGCCAGTCAACTCCGGGACTTCAATCAGCCCCAGCATTTT	CASQLRDFNQPQHF
NA	TRBV19	NA	TRBJ1-1	TGTGCCAGTAGTATAGGGTCTGGGAACACTGAAGCTTTCTTT	CASSIGSGNTEAFF
NA	TRBV28	TRBD2	TRBJ2-5	TGTGCCAGCAGTTTAGCGGGAGGGCAAGAGACCCAGTACTTC	CASSLAGGQETQYF
NA	TRBV9	TRBD2	TRBJ2-1	TGTGCCAGCAGCTTTTCTAGCGGCTCCTCCTACAATGAGCAGTTCTTC	CASSFSSGSSYNEQFF
NA	TRBV27	NA	TRBJ2-1	TGTGCCAGCAGAGGGGGGTCGAGCCTTTCGGGCAATGAGCAGTTCTTC	CASRGGSSLSGNEQFF
NA	TRBV28	TRBD1	TRBJ1-2	TGTGCCACCGTGGGGACAGCAACCTTAACTAACTATGGCTACACCTTC	CATVGTATLTNYGYTF
NA	TRBV5-6	NA	TRBJ2-7	TGTGCCAGCAGCTCAGGCAGCCTATCCTACGAGCAGTACTTC	CASSSGSLSYEQYF
NA	TRBV19	NA	TRBJ1-5	TGTGCCAGCCACGGTACGGCCCAGCATTTT	CASHGTAQHF
NA	TRBV2	NA	TRBJ1-4	NA	CASSEWGSGIVFF
NA	TRBV7-9	NA	TRBJ2-7	TGTGCCAGCAGCTTCCGACAGGAGCCCTACGAGCAGTACTTC	CASSFRQEPYEQYF
NA	TRBV29-1	NA	TRBJ1-1	TGCAGCACCACCACGCACTATCAGGACACTGAAGCTTTCTTT	CSTTTHYQDTEAFF
NA	TRBV5-4	TRBD1	TRBJ2-6	TGTGCCAGCAGCGACTGGAATTCAGGGGGCTCTGGGGCCAACGTCCTGACTTTC	CASSDWNSGGSGANVLTF
NA	TRBV28	TRBD1	TRBJ2-7	TGTGCCAGCAGTTTGGGACAGGGGGAAAACGAGCAGTACTTC	CASSLGQGENEQYF
NA	TRBV4-1	NA	TRBJ2-3	TGCGCCAGCAGCCAAGCCGGGGTCCTAGGGGGCACAGATACGCAGTATTTT	CASSQAGVLGGTDTQYF
NA	TRBV13	NA	TRBJ1-1	TGTGCCAGCAGTCTAAGCGAAATTAGTGCTGAAGCTTTCTTT	CASSLSEISAEAFF
NA	TRBV27	NA	TRBJ2-1	TGTGCCAGCAGTGAAGGGAATGAGCAGTTCTTC	CASSEGNEQFF
NA	TRBV19	NA	TRBJ2-1	TGTGCCAGTAGTGCCTTCTCCTACAATGAGCAGTTCTTC	CASSAFSYNEQFF
NA	TRBV5-3	NA	TRBJ1-5	TGTGCCAGAAGCTTTTTCTCTTCGGCGAATAGCAATCAGCCCCAGCATTTT	CARSFFSSANSNQPQHF
NA	TRBV7-9	NA	TRBJ2-2	TGTGCCAGCAGCTTGGACTCCACCACCGGGGAGCTGTTTTTT	CASSLDSTTGELFF
NA	TRBV27	NA	TRBJ2-7	TGTGCCAGCGGCTACTACGAGCAGTACTTC	CASGYYEQYF
NA	TRBV6-5	NA	TRBJ1-1	TGTGCCAGGTTGGACAAAACCAACACTGAAGCTTTCTTT	CARLDKTNTEAFF